Below, 4 T cell receptor beta chains from the same sample are listed, as sequenced in a study of T cells in localized non-small cell lung cancer. Only in-frame clones appear in the TCRdb table, and some are missing; sequencing was by immunoSEQ multiplex PCR. Of some 37,000 clones detected, 80% to 90% appear once; the ten largest clones hold less than 3.5%. Sequences were derived from peripheral blood, sampled before any cancer treatment. These receptors were obtained from a woman between 35 and 75 years old with stage I lung adenocarcinoma.

V is TRBV6-5 and J is TRBJ2-5; maybe TRBD1 (6 bases). The CDR3 is 14 amino acids. V shed 2 bases and J shed 0 bases, with 7 bases lying between them. Germline values: CDR1 MNHEY, CDR2 SVGAGI. Written as DNA, the CDR3 is TGTGCCAGCAGTTACCGGACAGACCAAGAGACCCAGTACTTC. Amino acid sequence: CASSYRTDQETQYF.

This clone was seen only once. The V and J genes are TRBV7-2 and TRBJ2-2; TRBD2 might be the D (5 bases). V lost 4 bases and J 6 bases, leaving 21 bases between the germline ends. The CDR3 is 17 amino acids. CDR1 and CDR2 from the germline V gene are SGHTA and FQGNSA. In DNA form, the CDR3 reads TGTGCCAGCAGCTCCCATAGCGTCATGTTTAGGTCCGGGGAGCTGTTTTTT. Translation gives CASSSHSVMFRSGELFF.

The genes are TRBV30 and TRBJ1-1; D is unclear. The V end was cut by 1 base, the J end by 0 bases, with 3 bases between. The germline V gene has CDR1 GTSNPN and CDR2 SVGIG (reference sequence). The CDR3 loop spans 12 amino acids. The CDR3 here is CAWSGLNTEAFF. In DNA, the CDR3 is TGTGCCTGGAGTGGTTTGAACACTGAAGCTTTCTTT.

The sample holds one count of this clone. This sequence joins TRBV5-1 and TRBJ2-5; either TRBD1 or TRBD2 may fit D (7 bases each). The germline V and J ends were trimmed by 3 bases and 2 bases, with 14 bases remaining between them. This CDR3 is 15 amino acids long. The germline CDR1 and CDR2 sequences are SGHRS and YFSETQ. In nucleotides, the CDR3 is TGCGCCAGCAGCTCTGGGAGGGGGCGTCAAGAGACCCAGTACTTC. Its translation: CASSSGRGRQETQYF.